This TCR beta chain was obtained from a study of shared clonotypes between healthy human individuals. Notes on the study in general: Represented genetic and exposure-history diversity was restricted by having few donors. It was expected that sequencing depth would affect clonotype sharing among donors.

Worth noting for this clone: The antigen is unknown.

The data were produced by immunoSEQ multiplex PCR, yet TCRdb's version contains in-frame clones alone and is incomplete. The table records about 980,000 clones, about three quarters of them present only once. The germline V gene encodes CDR1 MNHNY and CDR2 SVGAGI (reference sequence). The CDR3 length is 14 residues. After removal of 5 bases from V and 0 bases from J, the junction contained 3 bases not matched to a gene. This TCR was recovered from a man aged 18-30 years in good health. The chain combines TRBV6-6 with TRBJ2-7; the match to TRBD2 covers 8 bases. Sequencing input: memory CD4+ T cells sorted from blood. As to subset: CD45RA-negative fraction. CDR3 loop: CASSRRGGSYEQYF. CDR3 bases: TGTGCCAGCAGTCGCCGGGGGGGCTCCTACGAGCAGTACTTC.